The 5 T cell receptor beta chains in this list originate from one sample, sequenced in a study of breast tumors, draining lymph nodes, adjacent tissues. Each CDR3 protein is one row after TCRdb ran MiXCR on the multiplex PCR reads. The data show 270,000 or so distinct CDR3 sequences, 30% seen once. Samples came from axillary lymph nodes draining the breast cancer. The sequenced material came from axillary lymph node tissue. Receptor source: a female donor with breast cancer. Some clones in this sample may be carry-over from other donors' samples.

The chain couples TRBV5-1 to TRBJ2-3, with D possibly being TRBD2 (6 bases). V was trimmed by 0 bases and J by 8 bases, leaving 22 bases between them. This CDR3 comprises 17 residues. Germline assignment: CDR1 SGHRS and CDR2 YFSETQ. CDR3 sequence: CASSLAGAGLGGGTQYF. The CDR3 DNA follows: TGCGCCAGCAGCTTGGCTGGAGCGGGCCTCGGTGGAGGTACGCAGTATTTT.

This clonotype came up many times. V gene TRBV9 combines with J gene TRBJ2-5, with TRBD2 matching 11 bases. With V trimmed by 4 bases and J by 5 bases, 7 bases remained unmatched. This CDR3 has 15 amino acids. Germline V gives CDR1 SGDLS, CDR2 YYNGEE. CDR3 loop: CASSSGTSGSETQYF. The CDR3, as DNA: TGTGCCAGCAGCTCCGGGACTAGCGGTTCGGAGACCCAGTACTTC.

This clonotype was found a few times. This rearrangement joins TRBV5-1 to TRBJ2-1; 8 bases align to TRBD2. CDR1 and CDR2 from the germline V gene are SGHRS and YFSETQ. The V gene end was trimmed by 4 bases and the J gene end by 0 bases; junction bases not matched to a gene: 3. The CDR3 is made up of 15 amino acids. The CDR3 bases are TGCGCCAGCAGCCAAACTAGCGGCTCCTACAATGAGCAGTTCTTC. Residues: CASSQTSGSYNEQFF. Complete variable domain (other parts from reference TRBV5-1 and TRBJ2-1): KAGVTQTPRYLIKTRGQQVTLSCSPISGHRSVSWYQQTPGQGLQFLFEYFSETQRNKGNFPGRFSGRQFSNSRSEMNVSTLELGDSALYLCASSQTSGSYNEQFFGPGTRLTVL.

This clonotype was counted at least ten times. The chain uses TRBV11-2 and TRBJ2-1; D is ambiguous. This CDR3 spans 11 amino acids. Germline CDR1 and CDR2: SGHAT and FQNNGV. V was shortened by 1 base and J by 8 bases, with 3 bases between the two germline ends. DNA of the CDR3: TGTGCCAGCAGCTTAGCCGATGAGCAGTTCTTC. This codes for CASSLADEQFF.

This clonotype was seen many times. This chain links TRBV5-6 with TRBJ2-2; tentative D call: TRBD2 (6 bases). The CDR3 consists of 16 residues. The V end lost 4 bases, the J end lost 4 bases, and 17 bases lay between the germline ends. From germline, CDR1 is SGHDT and CDR2 YYEEEE. The CDR3: CASSRLGGLTTGELFF. The CDR3 region has the DNA TGTGCCAGCAGCCGTCTGGGGGGTCTCACCACCGGGGAGCTGTTTTTT.